These 16 T cell receptor beta chains were sequenced from one sample in a study of T-cell memory formation after mild COVID-19. TCRdb re-derived calls from the 5' RACE reads in MiXCR, one entry per CDR3 protein. The table includes about 140,000 distinct CDR3 sequences, 11% to 15% detected once. Sequences were obtained from PBMCs or a T cell subset sorted from them (not recorded which). These TCRs come from an adult woman who had mild COVID-19 (a few samples of this study predate the infection). Cell type and time point are not known.

This clonotype was picked up many times. The gene calls are TRBV5-1 and TRBJ1-1, with D unresolved. Germline V lookup: CDR1 SGHRS, CDR2 YFSETQ. Trimming pared 7 bases from V and 2 bases from J, leaving 15 bases between. The CDR3 has 14 amino acids. CDR3 in DNA: TGCGCCAGCTCCTTGGTCGCCTCCAACACTGAAGCTTTCTTT. Translating gives CASSLVASNTEAFF.

The chain links TRBV5-1 to TRBJ1-2, with D possibly matching TRBD1 (6 bases). Looked up from germline, CDR1 is SGHRS and CDR2 is YFSETQ. The CDR3 covers 14 residues. Trimming removed 4 bases from V and 7 bases from J, with 17 bases in between. Here the CDR3 reads CASSPQTGYRGYTF. CDR3 nucleotides: TGCGCCAGCAGCCCCCAAACAGGGTATCGTGGCTACACCTTC.

This clonotype was counted between two and nine times. The genes are TRBV7-3 and TRBJ1-1; tentative D call: TRBD1 (5 bases). Trimming removed 6 bases from V and 5 bases from J, with 13 bases in between. The CDR3 loop spans 13 amino acids. Germline CDR1 and CDR2: SGHTA and FQGTGA. Written as DNA, the CDR3 is TGTGCCAGCAGTAGGGGTTTAAGGACTGAAGCTTTCTTT. Translated: CASSRGLRTEAFF. The complete variable domain, with remaining parts taken from reference TRBV7-3 and TRBJ1-1, reads GAGVSQTPSNKVTEKGKYVELRCDPISGHTALYWYRQSLGQGPEFLIYFQGTGAADDSGLPNDRFFAVRPEGSVSTLKIQRTERGDSAVYLCASSRGLRTEAFFGQGTRLTVV.

This chain connects TRBV12-3 or TRBV12-4 to TRBJ1-5; D uncertain. Trimming cost V 6 bases and J 0 bases, with 6 bases left between them. This CDR3 has 13 residues. This CDR3 reads CASSRDSNQPQHF. The CDR3 DNA sequence: TGTGCCAGCAGCCGGGATAGCAATCAGCCCCAGCATTTT.

This chain links TRBV7-2 with TRBJ2-1; 7 bases match TRBD1. The trim removed 5 bases at V and 0 bases at J, leaving 4 bases unmatched. Germline V gives CDR1 SGHTA, CDR2 FQGNSA. CDR3 length: 15 amino acids. For the CDR3, the DNA is TGTGCCAGCAGCCGGGACAGCTCCTCCTACAATGAGCAGTTCTTC. The encoded protein is CASSRDSSSYNEQFF.

The CDR3 here is CASSQEGSREQFF. The DNA for the CDR3 is TGCGCCAGCAGCCAAGAAGGGTCGCGGGAGCAGTTCTTC. This chain links TRBV4-1 with TRBJ2-1; no clear D. The V gene lost 0 bases and the J gene lost 10 bases, with 10 bases spanning the gap. Germline V gene data show CDR1 as MGHRA and CDR2 as YSYEKL. This CDR3 comprises 13 residues.

This clonotype was observed a handful of times. This sequence joins TRBV4-3 and TRBJ2-7; TRBD1 or TRBD2 may be the D gene (5 bases each). The V and J ends lost 4 bases and 3 bases respectively, with 13 bases between them. Germline lookup yields CDR1 LGHNA and CDR2 YSLEER. The CDR3 covers 14 residues. CDR3 nucleotides: TGCGCCAGCAGCCCCGGGACGGACCACTACGAGCAGTACTTC. This codes for CASSPGTDHYEQYF.

This clonotype was found many times. The chain couples TRBV15 to TRBJ2-1, with 10 bases fitting TRBD2. The CDR3 totals 13 residues. V lost 3 bases and J lost 13; bases outside the gene matches: 6. Germline V lookup: CDR1 LNHNV, CDR2 YYDKDF (reference sequence). CDR3 nucleotides: TGTGCCACCAGCAGTTCTAGCGGGAGACCCCAGTTCTTC. This translates into CATSSSSGRPQFF. Using reference TRBV15 and TRBJ2-1 for the parts outside the CDR3, the full variable domain is DAMVIQNPRYQVTQFGKPVTLSCSQTLNHNVMYWYQQKSSQAPKLLFHYYDKDFNNEADTPDNFQSRRPNTSFCFLDIRSPGLGDTAMYLCATSSSSGRPQFFGPGTRLTVL.

This clonotype was picked up a small number of times. This rearrangement joins TRBV5-1 to TRBJ2-1; TRBD2 matches 10 bases. Germline V lookup: CDR1 SGHRS, CDR2 YFSETQ. This CDR3 contains 16 residues. V shed 4 bases and J 8 bases; nucleotides not matched to a gene: 12. CDR3 coding DNA: TGCGCCAGCAGCCCCGACCCTAGCGGGAGAAGCTATGAGCAGTTCTTC. Amino acid sequence: CASSPDPSGRSYEQFF.

In the case of this clonotype: Mismatch with germline at one junction end may stem from a read error. V is TRBV2 and J is TRBJ2-1, with no clear D. This CDR3 has 17 residues. Germline V gene lookup returns CDR1 SNHLY and CDR2 FYNNEI. DNA of the CDR3: TGTGCCAGCAGTGACCCGGACCGCAAAAAACACTACGATGAGCAGTTCTTC. It codes for CASSDPDRKKHYDEQFF.

The chain combines TRBV6-6 with TRBJ1-4; D remains ambiguous. The CDR3 has 18 residues. CDR1 and CDR2 from the germline V gene are MNHNY and SVGAGI (reference sequence). Trimming stripped 0 bases from V and 1 base from J, with 15 bases between. CDR3 nucleotide sequence: TGTGCCAGCAGTTACTCGGTGGGCGGCGTTGGAACTAATGAAAAACTGTTTTTT. This translates into CASSYSVGGVGTNEKLFF.

This clonotype has more than one count but fewer than ten. The chain joins TRBV4-1 to TRBJ2-3; 10 positions agree with TRBD2. Germline trimming cut 1 base from V and 3 bases from J; bases unmatched to any gene: 10. Germline CDR1 reads MGHRA; CDR2 reads YSYEKL. This CDR3 region has 18 residues. CDR3 coding DNA: TGCGCCAGCAGCCAAGTCCCCCTGCCTAGCGGGGGTACAGATACGCAGTATTTT. This gives the protein CASSQVPLPSGGTDTQYF.

The rearrangement uses TRBV12-3 or TRBV12-4 and TRBJ2-7; unclear D gene. The CDR3 length is 14 residues. The ends were cut back, 5 bases at V and 3 bases at J, with 14 bases in the middle. CDR3 protein: CASSHDKGFYEQYF. CDR3 DNA sequence: TGTGCCAGCAGTCATGATAAAGGTTTCTACGAGCAGTACTTC.

The chain employs TRBV15 and TRBJ2-7, with 11 nucleotides matching TRBD2. The CDR3 totals 19 residues. V lost 0 bases and J lost 6; bases outside the gene matches: 16. Germline lookup yields CDR1 LNHNV and CDR2 YYDKDF (reference sequence). CDR3 loop: CATSRELAGGPTLPIEQYF. Written as DNA, the CDR3 is TGTGCCACCAGCAGAGAGCTAGCGGGGGGACCAACCCTACCCATCGAGCAGTACTTC.

This chain links TRBV13 with TRBJ2-1; possible D gene TRBD2, 5 bases. Per the germline V gene, CDR1 is PRHDT and CDR2 is FYEKMQ (reference sequence). The CDR3 runs to 16 residues. V was pared by 8 bases and J by 6 bases, with 23 bases between. The CDR3 nucleotides are TGTGCCAGCCGCCTCTCCGGGAATATACCGCTCAATGAGCAGTTCTTC. Translated, it gives CASRLSGNIPLNEQFF.

This clonotype has only a few counts. This chain joins TRBV3-1 and TRBJ2-3; D unclear. CDR3 length: 13 residues. Trimming took off 4 bases at V and 6 bases at J, with 11 bases between the two ends. CDR1 is LGHDT and CDR2 is YNNKEL in the germline V gene (reference sequence). CDR3 protein: CASSPQLEDTQYF. Here the CDR3 DNA reads TGTGCCAGCAGCCCTCAATTAGAGGATACGCAGTATTTT.